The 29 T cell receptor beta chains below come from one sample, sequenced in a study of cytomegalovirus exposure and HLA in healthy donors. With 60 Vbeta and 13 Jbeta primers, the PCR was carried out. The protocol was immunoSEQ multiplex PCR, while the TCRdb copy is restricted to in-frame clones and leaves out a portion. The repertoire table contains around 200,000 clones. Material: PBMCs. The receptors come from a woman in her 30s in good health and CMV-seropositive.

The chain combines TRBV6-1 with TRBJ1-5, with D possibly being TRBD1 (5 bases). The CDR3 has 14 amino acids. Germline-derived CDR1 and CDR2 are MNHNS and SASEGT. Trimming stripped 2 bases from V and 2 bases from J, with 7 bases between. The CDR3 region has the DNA TGTGCCAGCAGTGAATGGGGGGGCAATCAGCCCCAGCATTTT. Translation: CASSEWGGNQPQHF.

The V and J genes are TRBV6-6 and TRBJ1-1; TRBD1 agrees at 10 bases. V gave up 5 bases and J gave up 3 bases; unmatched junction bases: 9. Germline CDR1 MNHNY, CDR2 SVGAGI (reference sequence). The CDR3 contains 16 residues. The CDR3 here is CASSPRQGAVYTEAFF. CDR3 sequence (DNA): TGTGCCAGCAGTCCTCGACAGGGGGCGGTTTACACTGAAGCTTTCTTT.

The CDR3 loop reads CAISGQLAGDTQYF. CDR3 nucleotide sequence: TGTGCCATCTCGGGACAGCTAGCAGGAGATACGCAGTATTTT. The chain is built from TRBV10-3 and TRBJ2-3; 7 bases fit TRBD1. This CDR3 has 14 amino acids. Losses at the gene ends were 8 bases for V and 5 bases for J; bases not matched to a gene: 10. CDR1 is ENHRY, CDR2 SYGVKD, per germline.

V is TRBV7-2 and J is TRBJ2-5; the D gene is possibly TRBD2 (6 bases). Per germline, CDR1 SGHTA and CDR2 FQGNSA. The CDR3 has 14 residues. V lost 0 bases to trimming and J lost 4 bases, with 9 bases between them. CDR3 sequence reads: CASSLAGGGETQYF. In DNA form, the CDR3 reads TGTGCCAGCAGCTTAGCGGGAGGAGGAGAGACCCAGTACTTC.

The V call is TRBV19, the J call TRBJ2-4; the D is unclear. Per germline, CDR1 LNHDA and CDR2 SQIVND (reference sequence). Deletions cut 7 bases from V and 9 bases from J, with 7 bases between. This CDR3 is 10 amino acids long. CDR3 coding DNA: TGTGCCAGTAAAGTAGCCATTCAGTACTTC. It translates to CASKVAIQYF.

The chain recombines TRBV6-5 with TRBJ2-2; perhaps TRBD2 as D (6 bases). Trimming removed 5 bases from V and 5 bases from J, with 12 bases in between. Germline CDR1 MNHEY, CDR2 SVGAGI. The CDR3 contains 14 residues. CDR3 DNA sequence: TGTGCCAGCAGTACCTCACGGGGGACCGGGGAGCTGTTTTTT. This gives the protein CASSTSRGTGELFF.

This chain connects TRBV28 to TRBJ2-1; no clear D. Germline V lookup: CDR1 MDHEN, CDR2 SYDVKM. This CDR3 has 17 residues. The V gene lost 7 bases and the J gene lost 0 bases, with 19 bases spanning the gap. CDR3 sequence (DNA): TGTGCCAGCACTCCAAACCCCAACTCACCCTCCTACAATGAGCAGTTCTTC. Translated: CASTPNPNSPSYNEQFF.

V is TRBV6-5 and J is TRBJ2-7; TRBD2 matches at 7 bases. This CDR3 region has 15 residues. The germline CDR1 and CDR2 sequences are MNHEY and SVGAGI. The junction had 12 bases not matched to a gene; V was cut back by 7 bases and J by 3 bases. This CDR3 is CASTHFGGSFYEQYF. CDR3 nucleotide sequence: TGTGCCAGCACCCACTTTGGCGGGAGCTTCTACGAGCAGTACTTC.

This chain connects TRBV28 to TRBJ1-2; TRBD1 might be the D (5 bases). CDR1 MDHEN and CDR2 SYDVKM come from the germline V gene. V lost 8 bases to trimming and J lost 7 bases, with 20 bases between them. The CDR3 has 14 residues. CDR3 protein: CASCRGGGDTGYTF. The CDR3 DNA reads TGTGCCAGCTGCCGCGGGGGGGGAGACACTGGCTACACCTTC.

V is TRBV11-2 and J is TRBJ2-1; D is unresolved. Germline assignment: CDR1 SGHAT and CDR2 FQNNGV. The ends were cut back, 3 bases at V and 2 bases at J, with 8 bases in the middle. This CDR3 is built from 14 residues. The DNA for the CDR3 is TGTGCCAGCAGCTTGCATCGCGCCTACAATGAGCAGTTCTTC. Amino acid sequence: CASSLHRAYNEQFF.

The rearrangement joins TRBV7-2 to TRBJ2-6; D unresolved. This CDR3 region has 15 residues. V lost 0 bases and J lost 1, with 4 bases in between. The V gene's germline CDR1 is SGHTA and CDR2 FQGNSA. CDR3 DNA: TGTGCCAGCAGCTTAGCCGGGTCTGGGGCCAACGTCCTGACTTTC. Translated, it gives CASSLAGSGANVLTF. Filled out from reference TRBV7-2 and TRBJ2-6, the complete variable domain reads GAGVSQSPSNKVTEKGKDVELRCDPISGHTALYWYRQSLGQGLEFLIYFQGNSAPDKSGLPSDRFSAERTGGSVSTLTIQRTQQEDSAVYLCASSLAGSGANVLTFGAGSRLTVL.

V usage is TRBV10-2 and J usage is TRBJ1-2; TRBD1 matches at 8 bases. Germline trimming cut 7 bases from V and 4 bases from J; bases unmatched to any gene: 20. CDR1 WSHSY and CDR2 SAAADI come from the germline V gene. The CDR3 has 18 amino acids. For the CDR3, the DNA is TGCGCCAGCATCCCCTTCCTGGACAGGGATCCTTATAGCTATGGCTACACCTTC. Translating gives CASIPFLDRDPYSYGYTF.

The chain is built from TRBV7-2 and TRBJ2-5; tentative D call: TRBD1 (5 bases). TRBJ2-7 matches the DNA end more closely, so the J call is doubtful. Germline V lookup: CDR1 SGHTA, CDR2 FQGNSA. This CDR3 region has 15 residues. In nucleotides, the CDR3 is TGTGCCAGCAGCTTAATGGGGCTCAACTCCTACGAGCAGTACTTC. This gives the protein CASSLMGLNSYEQYF.

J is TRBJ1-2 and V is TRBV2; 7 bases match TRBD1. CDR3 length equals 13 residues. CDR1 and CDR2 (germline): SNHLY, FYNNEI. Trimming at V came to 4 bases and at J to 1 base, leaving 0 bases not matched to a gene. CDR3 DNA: TGTGCCAGCAGTGGACAGGGTAACTATGGCTACACCTTC. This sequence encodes CASSGQGNYGYTF. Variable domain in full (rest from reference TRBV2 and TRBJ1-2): EPEVTQTPSHQVTQMGQEVILRCVPISNHLYFYWYRQILGQKVEFLVSFYNNEISEKSEIFDDQFSVERPDGSNFTLKIRSTKLEDSAMYFCASSGQGNYGYTFGSGTRLTVV.

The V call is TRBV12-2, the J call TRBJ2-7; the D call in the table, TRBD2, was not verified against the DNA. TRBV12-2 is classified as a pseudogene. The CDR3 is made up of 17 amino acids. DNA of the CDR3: TGTGCAAGTCGCTTTTCAAAGGTAGCGGGGGGGCCGGGCGAGCAGTACTTC. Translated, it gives CASRFSKVAGGPGEQYF.

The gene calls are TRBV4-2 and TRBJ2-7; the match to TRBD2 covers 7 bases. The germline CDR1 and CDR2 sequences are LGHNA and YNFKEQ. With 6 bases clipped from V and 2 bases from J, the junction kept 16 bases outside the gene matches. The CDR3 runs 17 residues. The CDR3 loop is CASSRTRAGSVTYEQYF. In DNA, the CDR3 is TGTGCCAGCAGTCGAACAAGAGCGGGATCCGTAACCTACGAGCAGTACTTC.

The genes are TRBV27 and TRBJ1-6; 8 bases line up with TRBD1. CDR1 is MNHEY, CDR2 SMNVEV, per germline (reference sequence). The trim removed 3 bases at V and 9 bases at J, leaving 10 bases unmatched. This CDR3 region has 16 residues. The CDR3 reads CASSFQGQASGSPLHF. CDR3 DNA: TGTGCCAGCAGTTTTCAGGGACAGGCGTCTGGTTCACCCCTCCACTTT.

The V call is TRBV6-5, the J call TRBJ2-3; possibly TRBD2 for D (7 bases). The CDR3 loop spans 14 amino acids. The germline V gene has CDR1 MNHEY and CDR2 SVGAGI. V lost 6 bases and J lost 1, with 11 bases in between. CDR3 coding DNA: TGTGCCAGCAGAGGGGGGGCAGGCACAGATACGCAGTATTTT. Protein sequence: CASRGGAGTDTQYF.

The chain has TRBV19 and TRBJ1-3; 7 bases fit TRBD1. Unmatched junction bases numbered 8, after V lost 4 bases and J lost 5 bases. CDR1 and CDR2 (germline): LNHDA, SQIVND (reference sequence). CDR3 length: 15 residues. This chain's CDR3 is CASSTGQAPRNTIYF. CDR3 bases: TGTGCCAGTAGTACCGGACAGGCACCCAGAAACACCATATATTTT. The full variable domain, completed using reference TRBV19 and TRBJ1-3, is DGGITQSPKYLFRKEGQNVTLSCEQNLNHDAMYWYRQDPGQGLRLIYYSQIVNDFQKGDIAEGYSVSREKKESFPLTVTSAQKNPTAFYLCASSTGQAPRNTIYFGEGSWLTVV.

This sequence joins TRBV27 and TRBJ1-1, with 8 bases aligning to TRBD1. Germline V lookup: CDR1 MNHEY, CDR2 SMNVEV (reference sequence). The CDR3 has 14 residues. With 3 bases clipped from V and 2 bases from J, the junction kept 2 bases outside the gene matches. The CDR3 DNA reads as TGTGCCAGCAGTTTCGGGACAGGCAACACTGAAGCTTTCTTT. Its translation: CASSFGTGNTEAFF.

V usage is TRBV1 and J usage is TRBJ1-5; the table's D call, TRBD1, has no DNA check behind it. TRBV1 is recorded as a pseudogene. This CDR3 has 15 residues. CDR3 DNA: TGCACCAGCAGCCGCACGACAGGGGCCCGTCAGCCCCAGCATTTT. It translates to CTSSRTTGARQPQHF.

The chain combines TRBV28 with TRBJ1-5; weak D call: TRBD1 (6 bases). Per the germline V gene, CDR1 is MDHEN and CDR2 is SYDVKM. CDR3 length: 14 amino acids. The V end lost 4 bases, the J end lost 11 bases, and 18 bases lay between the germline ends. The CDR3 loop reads CASSWTQQGRSQHF. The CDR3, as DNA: TGTGCCAGCAGTTGGACGCAACAGGGAAGGTCCCAGCATTTT.

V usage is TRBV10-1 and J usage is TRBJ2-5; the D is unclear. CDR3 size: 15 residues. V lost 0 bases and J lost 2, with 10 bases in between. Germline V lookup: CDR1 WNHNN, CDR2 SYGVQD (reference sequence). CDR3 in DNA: TGCGCCAGCAGTGAGTCGTACACAGATCAAGAGACCCAGTACTTC. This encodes CASSESYTDQETQYF.

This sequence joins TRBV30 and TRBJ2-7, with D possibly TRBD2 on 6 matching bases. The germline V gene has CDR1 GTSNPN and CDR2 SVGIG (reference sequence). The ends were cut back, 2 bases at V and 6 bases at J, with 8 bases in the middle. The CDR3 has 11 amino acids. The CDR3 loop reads CAWSIGSEQYF. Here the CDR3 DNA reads TGTGCCTGGAGTATCGGGAGCGAGCAGTACTTC.

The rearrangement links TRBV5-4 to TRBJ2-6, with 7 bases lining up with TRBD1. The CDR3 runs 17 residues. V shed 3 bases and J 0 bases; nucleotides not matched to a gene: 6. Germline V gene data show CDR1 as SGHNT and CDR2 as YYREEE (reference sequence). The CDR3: CASSSSRDSSGANVLTF. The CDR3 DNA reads TGTGCCAGCAGCTCGTCCCGGGACAGCTCTGGGGCCAACGTCCTGACTTTC. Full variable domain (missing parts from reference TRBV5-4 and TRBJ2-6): ETGVTQSPTHLIKTRGQQVTLRCSSQSGHNTVSWYQQALGQGPQFIFQYYREEENGRGNFPPRFSGLQFPNYSSELNVNALELDDSALYLCASSSSRDSSGANVLTFGAGSRLTVL.

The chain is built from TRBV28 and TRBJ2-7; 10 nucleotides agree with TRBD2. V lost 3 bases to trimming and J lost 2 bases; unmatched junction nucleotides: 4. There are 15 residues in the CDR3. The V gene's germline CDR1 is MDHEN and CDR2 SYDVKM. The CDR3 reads CASSFPGLAAYEQYF. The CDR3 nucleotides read TGTGCCAGCAGTTTCCCAGGACTAGCGGCCTACGAGCAGTACTTC.

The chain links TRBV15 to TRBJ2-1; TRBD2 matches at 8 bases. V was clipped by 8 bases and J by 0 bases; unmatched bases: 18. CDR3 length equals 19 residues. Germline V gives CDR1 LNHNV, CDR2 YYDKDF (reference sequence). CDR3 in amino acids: CATPLEVAGGPSSYNEQFF. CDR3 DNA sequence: TGTGCCACCCCCTTAGAGGTTGCGGGAGGCCCCAGCTCCTACAATGAGCAGTTCTTC.

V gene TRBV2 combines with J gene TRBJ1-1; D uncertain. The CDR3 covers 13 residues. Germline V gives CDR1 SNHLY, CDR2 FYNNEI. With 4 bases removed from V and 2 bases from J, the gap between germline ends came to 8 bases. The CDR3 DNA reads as TGTGCCAGCAGTGCTGCACTAAACACTGAAGCTTTCTTT. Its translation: CASSAALNTEAFF.

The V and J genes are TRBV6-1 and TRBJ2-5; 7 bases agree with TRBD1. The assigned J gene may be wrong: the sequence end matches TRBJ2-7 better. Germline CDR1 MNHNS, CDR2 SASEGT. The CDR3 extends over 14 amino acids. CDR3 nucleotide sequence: TGTGCCAGCAGCCGAGACAGGGTTCGCCACGAGCAGTACTTC. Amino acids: CASSRDRVRHEQYF.